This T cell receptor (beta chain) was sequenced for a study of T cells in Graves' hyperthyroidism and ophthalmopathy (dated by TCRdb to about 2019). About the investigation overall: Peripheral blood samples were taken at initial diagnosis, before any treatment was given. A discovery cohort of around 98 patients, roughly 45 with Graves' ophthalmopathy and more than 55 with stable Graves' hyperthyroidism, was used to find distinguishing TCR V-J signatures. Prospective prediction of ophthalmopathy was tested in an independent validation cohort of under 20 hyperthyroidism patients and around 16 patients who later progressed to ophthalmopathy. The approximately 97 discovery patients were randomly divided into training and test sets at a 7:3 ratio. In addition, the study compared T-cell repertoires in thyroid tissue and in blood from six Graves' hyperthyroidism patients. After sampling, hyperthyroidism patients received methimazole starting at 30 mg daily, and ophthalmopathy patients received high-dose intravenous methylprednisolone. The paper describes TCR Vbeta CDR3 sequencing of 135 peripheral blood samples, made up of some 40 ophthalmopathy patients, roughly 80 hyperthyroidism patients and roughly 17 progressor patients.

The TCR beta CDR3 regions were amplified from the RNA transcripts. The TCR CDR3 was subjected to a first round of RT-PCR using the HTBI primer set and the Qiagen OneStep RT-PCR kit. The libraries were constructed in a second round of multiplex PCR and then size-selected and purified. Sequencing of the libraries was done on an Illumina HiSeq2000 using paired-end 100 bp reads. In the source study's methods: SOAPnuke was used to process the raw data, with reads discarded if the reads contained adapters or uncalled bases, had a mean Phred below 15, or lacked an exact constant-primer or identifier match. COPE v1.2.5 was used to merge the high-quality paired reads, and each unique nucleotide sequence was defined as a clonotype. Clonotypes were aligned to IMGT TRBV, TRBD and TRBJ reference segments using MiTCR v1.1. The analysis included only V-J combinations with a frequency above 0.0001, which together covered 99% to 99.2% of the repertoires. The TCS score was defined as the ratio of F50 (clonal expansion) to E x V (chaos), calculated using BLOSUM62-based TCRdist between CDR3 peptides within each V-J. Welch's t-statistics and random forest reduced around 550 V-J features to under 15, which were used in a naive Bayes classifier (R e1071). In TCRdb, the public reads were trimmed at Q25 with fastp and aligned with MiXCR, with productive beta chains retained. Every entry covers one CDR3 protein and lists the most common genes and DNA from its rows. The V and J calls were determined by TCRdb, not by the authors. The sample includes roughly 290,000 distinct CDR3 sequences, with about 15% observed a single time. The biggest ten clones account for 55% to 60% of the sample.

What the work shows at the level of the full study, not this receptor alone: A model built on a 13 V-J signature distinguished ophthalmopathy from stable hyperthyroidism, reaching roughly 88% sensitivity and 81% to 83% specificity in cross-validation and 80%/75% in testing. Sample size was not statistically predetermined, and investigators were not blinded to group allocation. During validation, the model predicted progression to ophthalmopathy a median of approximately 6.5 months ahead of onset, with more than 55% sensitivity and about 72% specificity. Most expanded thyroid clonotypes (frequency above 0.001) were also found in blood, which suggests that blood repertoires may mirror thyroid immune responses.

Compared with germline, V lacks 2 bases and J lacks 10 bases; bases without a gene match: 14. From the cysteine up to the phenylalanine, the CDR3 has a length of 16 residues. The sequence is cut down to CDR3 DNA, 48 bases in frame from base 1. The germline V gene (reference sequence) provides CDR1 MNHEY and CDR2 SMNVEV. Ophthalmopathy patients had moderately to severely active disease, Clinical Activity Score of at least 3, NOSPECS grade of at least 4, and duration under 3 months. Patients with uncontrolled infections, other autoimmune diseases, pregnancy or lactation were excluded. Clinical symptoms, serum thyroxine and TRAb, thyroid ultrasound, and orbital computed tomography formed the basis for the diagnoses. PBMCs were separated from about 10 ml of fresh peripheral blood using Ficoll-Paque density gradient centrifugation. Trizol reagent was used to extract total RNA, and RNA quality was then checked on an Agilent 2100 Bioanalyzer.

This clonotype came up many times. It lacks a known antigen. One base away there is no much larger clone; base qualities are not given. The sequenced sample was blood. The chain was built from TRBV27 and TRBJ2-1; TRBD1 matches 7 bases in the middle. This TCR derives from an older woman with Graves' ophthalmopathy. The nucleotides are TGTGCCAGCAGTTTAATCTCCCGCCGATCAGGGGGAGAGCAGTTCTTC. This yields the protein CASSLISRRSGGEQFF.